This entry is about one T cell receptor beta chain. Profiled with immunoSEQ multiplex PCR; TCRdb holds only in-frame clones, not every one. Among approximately 140,000 clones listed, 85% to 90% were seen once. The sample originates from a study of blood T cell repertoires in COVID-19. The wider study: Sample material is recorded as cDNA or gDNA derived from T cells, B-cell-depleted T cells, or PBMCs.

Germline V gene data show CDR1 as MNHEY and CDR2 as SVGEGT. Trimming removed 3 bases from V and 11 bases from J, with 13 bases in between. CDR3 length equals 12 residues. The specimen was peripheral blood. The clonotype originates from a man between 18 and 35 years old with COVID-19, enrolled during active disease. This rearrangement joins TRBV6-2 or TRBV6-3 to TRBJ1-1; D is undetermined. The CDR3 spells CASSYPTVKAFF. The CDR3 DNA is TGTGCCAGCAGTTATCCAACAGTTAAGGCTTTCTTT.